This T cell receptor beta chain is from a study of T cell changes during pregnancy in multiple sclerosis. Sequencing used immunoSEQ multiplex PCR; TCRdb keeps in-frame clones, though not all of them. The data show 36,000 or so clones, almost 95% seen once. V was cut by 6 bases and J by 7 bases, with 12 bases left in between. Looked up from germline, CDR1 is ENHRY and CDR2 is SYGVKD. CDR3 length equals 13 residues. The rearrangement links TRBV10-3 to TRBJ1-4, with D perhaps matching TRBD1 (5 bases). The specimen was PBMCs (not recorded whether the cells were cultured). The clonotype was recovered from a female donor with multiple sclerosis, enrolled in a pregnancy study. Here the CDR3 reads CAIRRGPSEKLFF. CDR3 in DNA: TGTGCCATCAGGCGGGGCCCTTCTGAAAAACTGTTTTTT.